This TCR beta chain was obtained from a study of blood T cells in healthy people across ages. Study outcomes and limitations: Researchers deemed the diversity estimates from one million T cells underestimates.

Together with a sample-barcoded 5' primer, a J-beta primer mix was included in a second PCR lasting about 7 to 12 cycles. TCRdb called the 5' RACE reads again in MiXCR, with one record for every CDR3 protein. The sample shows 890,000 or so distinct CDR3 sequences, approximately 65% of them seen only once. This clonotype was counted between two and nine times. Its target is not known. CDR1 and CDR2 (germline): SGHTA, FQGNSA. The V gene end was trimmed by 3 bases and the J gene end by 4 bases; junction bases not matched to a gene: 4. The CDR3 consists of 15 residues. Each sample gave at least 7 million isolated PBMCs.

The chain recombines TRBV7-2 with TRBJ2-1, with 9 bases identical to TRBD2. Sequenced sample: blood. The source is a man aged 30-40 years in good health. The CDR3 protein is CASSFSGGLYNEQFF. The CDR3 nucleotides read TGTGCCAGCAGCTTTAGCGGGGGCCTATACAATGAGCAGTTCTTC.